This passage covers 20 T cell receptor beta chains from one sample sequenced in a study of blood T cell repertoires in COVID-19. The table came from immunoSEQ multiplex PCR; TCRdb's copy has only in-frame clones and leaves some out. The top ten clones hold about 3% of a sample with a few hundred thousand clones, about 70% of them seen once. The source material was peripheral blood. Source of these receptors: a woman aged 80 or over with acute or convalescent COVID-19.

The chain is built from TRBV10-3 and TRBJ2-3; 7 nucleotides align to TRBD2. V was pared by 4 bases and J by 0 bases, with 4 bases of the junction left unmatched. Germline V gene data show CDR1 as ENHRY and CDR2 as SYGVKD. The CDR3 runs 15 residues. The CDR3 is CAISAGSGSTDTQYF. The DNA of the CDR3 is TGTGCCATCAGTGCGGGTAGCGGGAGCACAGATACGCAGTATTTT.

This sequence joins TRBV10-2 and TRBJ1-2, with TRBD1 identical over 11 bases. V lost 6 bases, J lost 3 bases, and 9 bases stayed unmatched. Germline V gives CDR1 WSHSY, CDR2 SAAADI. The CDR3 extends over 16 amino acids. The DNA of the CDR3 is TGCGCCAGCAGGGTCCGGGGACAGGGGGATGACTATGGCTACACCTTC. Encoded protein: CASRVRGQGDDYGYTF.

The chain couples TRBV6-2 or TRBV6-3 to TRBJ2-1, with 8 bases aligning to TRBD1. The trim removed 0 bases at V and 8 bases at J, leaving 9 bases unmatched. Germline CDR1 and CDR2: MNHEY and SVGEGT. The CDR3 covers 16 residues. The CDR3 DNA reads as TGTGCCAGCAGTTACTCGGACAGGGTGGGTAGCGATGAGCAGTTCTTC. Protein sequence: CASSYSDRVGSDEQFF.

V is TRBV19 and J is TRBJ2-7; 10 nucleotides align to TRBD2. Germline V gene data show CDR1 as LNHDA and CDR2 as SQIVND (reference sequence). J was trimmed by 0 bases and V by 5 bases; bases with no gene match: 7. The CDR3 has 16 residues. CDR3 DNA sequence: TGTGCCAGTAGTTCAGATCCTAGCGGGAGCTCCTACGAGCAGTACTTC. Its translation: CASSSDPSGSSYEQYF. Full variable domain (missing parts from reference TRBV19 and TRBJ2-7): DGGITQSPKYLFRKEGQNVTLSCEQNLNHDAMYWYRQDPGQGLRLIYYSQIVNDFQKGDIAEGYSVSREKKESFPLTVTSAQKNPTAFYLCASSSDPSGSSYEQYFGPGTRLTVT.

The V gene is TRBV30, the J gene TRBJ1-2; D call uncertain. The CDR3 has 12 residues. V dropped 2 bases and J dropped 4 bases, with 8 bases sitting between them. Germline values: CDR1 GTSNPN, CDR2 SVGIG (reference sequence). Written as DNA, the CDR3 is TGTGCCTGGAGTATTAACTCCTATGGCTACACCTTC. Its protein product is CAWSINSYGYTF.

The chain joins TRBV5-4 to TRBJ1-1; tentative D call: TRBD1 (6 bases). V lost 0 bases to trimming and J lost 7 bases, with 10 bases between them. CDR1 SGHNT and CDR2 YYREEE come from the germline V gene (reference sequence). The length of the CDR3 is 13 residues. The DNA for the CDR3 is TGTGCCAGCAGCTTGGAGACAGGAAATGAAGCTTTCTTT. It specifies CASSLETGNEAFF.

With regard to this clone: The sample has other DNA sequences that encode this CDR3 too. This chain's CDR3 is CASSVVGGGTYNEQFF. The CDR3 DNA reads as TGTGCCAGCAGCGTAGTCGGGGGAGGGACATACAATGAGCAGTTCTTC. V gene TRBV9 combines with J gene TRBJ2-1; D possibly corresponds to TRBD2 (7 bases). Trimming removed 0 bases from V and 4 bases from J, with 14 bases in between. This CDR3 is 16 amino acids long. Looked up from germline, CDR1 is SGDLS and CDR2 is YYNGEE.

V is TRBV27 and J is TRBJ1-1; D is unclear. The length of the CDR3 is 15 residues. Looked up from germline, CDR1 is MNHEY and CDR2 is SMNVEV (reference sequence). V was pared by 3 bases and J by 1 base, with 12 bases between. CDR3 nucleotide sequence: TGTGCCAGCAGTTTGAGGTCTGGATGGAACACTGAAGCTTTCTTT. It is translated as CASSLRSGWNTEAFF.

This rearrangement joins TRBV12-5 to TRBJ2-3; the match to TRBD2 covers 10 bases. With 1 base clipped from V and 3 bases from J, the junction kept 4 bases outside the gene matches. This CDR3 contains 16 residues. Germline CDR1 and CDR2: LGHNT and FRNRAP. CDR3 DNA sequence: TGTGCTAGTGGTTTGGGAGCTAGCGGGAGAACAGATACGCAGTATTTT. Protein: CASGLGASGRTDTQYF.

The chain has TRBV5-1 and TRBJ1-2, with TRBD1 matching over 9 bases. Germline assignment: CDR1 SGHRS and CDR2 YFSETQ. Trimming cost V 0 bases and J 6 bases; bases outside gene matches: 6. This CDR3 spans 15 amino acids. Here the CDR3 DNA reads TGCGCCAGCAGCTTGGGCCGGGACAGGGTGAATGGCTACACCTTC. Translation gives CASSLGRDRVNGYTF.

The gene calls are TRBV10-3 and TRBJ2-7; perhaps TRBD1 as D (5 bases). Germline V gene sequence: CDR1 ENHRY, CDR2 SYGVKD. The CDR3 totals 14 residues. V was trimmed by 4 bases and J by 3 bases, leaving 13 bases between them. The CDR3 here is CAISGGTGYYEQYF. The CDR3 DNA reads TGTGCCATCAGTGGGGGAACAGGTTACTACGAGCAGTACTTC.

The gene calls are TRBV4-1 and TRBJ2-1; maybe TRBD1 (6 bases). Germline loops: CDR1 MGHRA, CDR2 YSYEKL. The germline V and J ends were trimmed by 1 base and 12 bases, with 19 bases remaining between them. The CDR3 contains 15 residues. CDR3 sequence: CASSQVTGPVIGQFF. The CDR3 DNA is TGCGCCAGCAGCCAAGTGACAGGACCCGTAATCGGGCAGTTCTTC.

The chain uses TRBV18 and TRBJ1-1, with D possibly TRBD1 on 6 matching bases. The CDR3 totals 14 residues. Germline values: CDR1 KGHSH, CDR2 LQKENI. The ends were cut back, 3 bases at V and 1 base at J, with 9 bases in the middle. This CDR3 reads CASSPGQTNTEAFF. The CDR3 nucleotides are TGTGCCAGCTCACCTGGACAGACGAACACTGAAGCTTTCTTT.

The chain employs TRBV3-1 (or the pseudogene TRBV3-2) and TRBJ1-2; no clear D gene. Germline CDR1 is LGHDT and CDR2 is YNNKEL (reference sequence). This CDR3 has 13 residues. The ends were cut back, 4 bases at V and 4 bases at J, with 10 bases in the middle. DNA of the CDR3: TGTGCCAGCAGCCTCGAGGTAGGCTATGGCTACACCTTC. This translates into CASSLEVGYGYTF.

This clone was detected only a few times. The V gene is TRBV10-3, the J gene TRBJ2-7, with TRBD1 matching over 7 bases. J gave up 2 bases and V 0 bases, and 4 bases lay outside the gene matches. CDR3 size: 15 residues. Per germline, CDR1 ENHRY and CDR2 SYGVKD. The CDR3 loop reads CAISESRDRPYEQYF. As DNA, the CDR3 is TGTGCCATCAGTGAGTCCCGGGACAGACCCTACGAGCAGTACTTC.

V and J are TRBV5-1 and TRBJ2-7, with 8 bases matching TRBD1. V was clipped by 4 bases and J by 0 bases; unmatched bases: 9. Per the germline V gene, CDR1 is SGHRS and CDR2 is YFSETQ. The CDR3 covers 16 residues. The CDR3 spells CASSPRIGTGSYEQYF. DNA for the CDR3: TGCGCCAGCAGCCCGCGGATCGGGACAGGCTCCTACGAGCAGTACTTC. The variable domain in full, completed from reference TRBV5-1 and TRBJ2-7, reads KAGVTQTPRYLIKTRGQQVTLSCSPISGHRSVSWYQQTPGQGLQFLFEYFSETQRNKGNFPGRFSGRQFSNSRSEMNVSTLELGDSALYLCASSPRIGTGSYEQYFGPGTRLTVT.

There are a few counts of this clone. The chain uses TRBV11-1 and TRBJ2-3, with 10 bases aligning to TRBD2. CDR3 size: 16 residues. CDR1 and CDR2 from the germline V gene are SGHAT and FQDESV (reference sequence). Losses at the gene ends were 2 bases for V and 3 bases for J; bases not matched to a gene: 5. DNA of the CDR3: TGTGCCAGCAGCTTAACGGTAGCGGGAGGAACAGATACGCAGTATTTT. Protein sequence: CASSLTVAGGTDTQYF.

V and J are TRBV29-1 and TRBJ1-1, with D tentatively TRBD1 (5 bases). V gave up 6 bases and J gave up 8 bases, with 22 bases separating them. Germline V gives CDR1 SQVTM, CDR2 ANQGSEA. The CDR3 spans 14 residues. The CDR3 protein is CSVDQRLRVGEAFF. For the CDR3, the DNA is TGCAGCGTCGACCAACGACTCAGGGTTGGGGAAGCTTTCTTT.

Concerning this clone: In the same sample, other DNA sequences code for this CDR3. The chain combines TRBV18 with TRBJ2-1; 11 nucleotides match TRBD2. The germline CDR1 and CDR2 sequences are KGHSH and LQKENI. The trim removed 3 bases at V and 4 bases at J, leaving 5 bases unmatched. This CDR3 has 16 amino acids. In DNA, the CDR3 is TGTGCCAGCTCACCGCCCGGGACTAGCGGTTACAATGAGCAGTTCTTC. Residues: CASSPPGTSGYNEQFF.

The V call is TRBV6-2 or TRBV6-3, the J call TRBJ2-7; weak D call: TRBD2 (6 bases). The CDR3 spans 16 residues. Germline-derived CDR1 and CDR2 are MNHEY and SVGEGT. Trimming removed 2 bases from V and 0 bases from J, with 14 bases in between. As DNA, the CDR3 is TGTGCCAGCAGTTACCCCCCGGGACTGTACTCCTACGAGCAGTACTTC. Translated: CASSYPPGLYSYEQYF.